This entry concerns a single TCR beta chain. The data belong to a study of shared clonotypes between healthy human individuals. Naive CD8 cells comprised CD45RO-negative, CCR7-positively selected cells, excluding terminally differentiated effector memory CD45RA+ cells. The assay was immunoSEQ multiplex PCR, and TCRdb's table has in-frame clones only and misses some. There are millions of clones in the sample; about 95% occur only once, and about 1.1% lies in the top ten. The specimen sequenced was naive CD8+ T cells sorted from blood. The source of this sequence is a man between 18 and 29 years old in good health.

The CDR3 nucleotides read TGTGCCAGCAGCCTAACCATCTCCGGTGAGCAGTTCTTC. Translating it yields CASSLTISGEQFF. The chain employs TRBV7-6 and TRBJ2-1; D gene unclear. CDR3 length equals 13 residues. Trimming removed 5 bases from V and 9 bases from J, with 14 bases in between. Germline lookup yields CDR1 SGHVS and CDR2 FNYEAQ.